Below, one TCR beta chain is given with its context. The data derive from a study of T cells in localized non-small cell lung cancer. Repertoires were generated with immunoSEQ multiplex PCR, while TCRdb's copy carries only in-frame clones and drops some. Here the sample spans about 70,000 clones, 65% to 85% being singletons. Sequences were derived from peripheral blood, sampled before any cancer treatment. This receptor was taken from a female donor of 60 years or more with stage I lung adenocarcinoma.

The CDR3 sequence is CASSGRGLTGNSPLHF. DNA for the CDR3: TGTGCCAGCAGCGGCAGGGGGTTAACGGGTAATTCACCCCTCCACTTT. V usage is TRBV9 and J usage is TRBJ1-6, with TRBD1 matching over 7 bases. Trimming removed 3 bases from V and 6 bases from J; junction bases left unmatched: 9. The CDR3 covers 16 residues. Germline V gives CDR1 SGDLS, CDR2 YYNGEE.